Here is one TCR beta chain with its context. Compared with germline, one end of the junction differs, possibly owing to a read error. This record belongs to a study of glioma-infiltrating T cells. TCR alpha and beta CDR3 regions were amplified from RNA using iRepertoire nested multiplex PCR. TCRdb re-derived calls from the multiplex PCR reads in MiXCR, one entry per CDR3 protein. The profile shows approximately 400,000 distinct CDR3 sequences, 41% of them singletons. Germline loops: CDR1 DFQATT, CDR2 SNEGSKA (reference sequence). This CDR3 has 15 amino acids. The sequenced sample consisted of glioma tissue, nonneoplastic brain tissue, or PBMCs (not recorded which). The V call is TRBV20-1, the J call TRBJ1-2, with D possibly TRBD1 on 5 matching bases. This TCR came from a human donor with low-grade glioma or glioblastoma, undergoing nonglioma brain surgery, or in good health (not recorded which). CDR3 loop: CSARRGPEAWRGYAF. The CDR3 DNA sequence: TGCAGTGCTAGGCGGGGACCCGAGGCCTGGAGAGGCTACGCCTTC.